A selection of T cell receptor beta chains follows, all from one sample in a study of cytomegalovirus exposure and HLA in healthy donors. TCRdb keeps only in-frame clones here, not all; method: immunoSEQ multiplex PCR. Of some 130,000 clones listed, roughly 85% are singletons. The sequenced sample consisted of PBMCs. These receptors were collected from a man aged 35-49 years in good health and CMV-seronegative. The CDR3 runs from the conserved cysteine through the conserved F or W. The D gene is left open where the match is weak. Size is omitted from some rows. Given values are once, few, many or a class for expanded clones.

abundance,j_gene,v_gene,d_gene,CDR3nt,CDR3aa
NA,TRBJ2-2,TRBV2,TRBD2,TGTGCCAGCAGTGTGACTAGCGGGTACACCGGGGAGCTGTTTTTT,CASSVTSGYTGELFF
once,TRBJ2-7,TRBV9,TRBD2,TGTGCCAGCAGCGTAGGGGGGGGAGCCTACGAGCAGTACTTC,CASSVGGGAYEQYF
NA,TRBJ1-1,TRBV9,TRBD1,TGTGCCAGCAGCCCCAGACAGGGGAACACTGAAGCTTTCTTT,CASSPRQGNTEAFF
NA,TRBJ2-2,TRBV9,NA,TGTGCCAGCAGCGTTCTAGCAACGAACACCGGGGAGCTGTTTTTT,CASSVLATNTGELFF
NA,TRBJ2-5,TRBV7-2,NA,TGTGCCAGCAGCTTAGGGGCATCCTGGGAGACCCAGTACTTC,CASSLGASWETQYF
NA,TRBJ1-5,TRBV6-1,NA,TGTGCCAGCAGTGGCGGAACATACTATCAGCCCCAGCATTTT,CASSGGTYYQPQHF
NA,TRBJ2-2,TRBV25-1,TRBD1,TGTGCCAGCAGTGGGACAGGTGGGACCGGGGAGCTGTTTTTT,CASSGTGGTGELFF
NA,TRBJ1-1,TRBV7-9,NA,TGTTCCAGCAGCGGCCGGGACTCCGGTGAAGCTTTCTTT,CSSSGRDSGEAFF
NA,TRBJ1-6,TRBV4-3,NA,TGCGCCAGCAGCCAAGAAGCGGGGGTCTCCTATAATTCACCCCTCCACTTT,CASSQEAGVSYNSPLHF
NA,TRBJ2-1,TRBV6-5,NA,TGTGCCAGCAGTTACGGGAGGGGGGGCCTTCCTGAGCAGTTCTTC,CASSYGRGGLPEQFF
NA,TRBJ2-3,TRBV7-7,NA,TGTGCTAGCAGCTTGGGCGGACAGGCGGGGGATACGCAGTATTTT,CASSLGGQAGDTQYF
NA,TRBJ2-3,TRBV11-1,TRBD2,TGTGCCAGCAGCTCCCGATCGGGACTAGCGGAGAGCACAGATACGCAGTATTTT,CASSSRSGLAESTDTQYF
NA,TRBJ2-7,TRBV7-9,TRBD1,TGTGCCAGCAGCTTAAATGGGGGACAGGTCTCCTACGAGCAGTACTTC,CASSLNGGQVSYEQYF
NA,TRBJ2-7,TRBV2,TRBD1,TGTGCCAGCAGTGAAGCTTGGACAGGGAGTAACGAGCAGTACTTC,CASSEAWTGSNEQYF